The 21 T cell receptor beta chains below come from one sample, sequenced in a study of somatic mutations in cytotoxic T cells in rheumatoid arthritis. Generated by immunoSEQ multiplex PCR, the TCRdb table keeps only in-frame clones and is missing some. This table has more than 15,000 clones, more than 75% appearing once. The sequencing sample was made of CD8+ T cells sorted from blood. Receptor source: an adult with rheumatoid arthritis.

The chain links TRBV19 to TRBJ2-1; D not certain. The CDR3 has 12 residues. Trimming shortened V by 7 bases and J by 12 bases, and 16 bases separated the two germline ends. Germline V gives CDR1 LNHDA, CDR2 SQIVND (reference sequence). CDR3 protein: CASIDSSRRQFF. The CDR3 DNA reads TGTGCCAGTATAGACTCCTCGAGGAGGCAGTTCTTC.

This chain connects TRBV19 to TRBJ1-1; D unresolved. In germline, CDR1 is LNHDA, CDR2 SQIVND (reference sequence). The V end lost 1 base, the J end lost 3 bases, and 9 bases lay between the germline ends. CDR3 length equals 14 residues. CDR3 in DNA: TGTGCCAGTAGTATAGTATCCGTATACACTGAAGCTTTCTTT. This sequence encodes CASSIVSVYTEAFF.

This clone was seen a handful of times. The rearrangement uses TRBV9 and TRBJ2-3; D possibly corresponds to TRBD1 (6 bases). Trimming took 1 base from V and 0 from J, leaving 9 bases between them. The germline V gene encodes CDR1 SGDLS and CDR2 YYNGEE. The CDR3 spans 15 residues. CDR3: CASSVWTASTDTQYF. CDR3 DNA: TGTGCCAGCAGCGTATGGACAGCTAGCACAGATACGCAGTATTTT.

The rearrangement uses TRBV28 and TRBJ2-5; D gene unclear. Trimming stripped 3 bases from V and 5 bases from J, with 13 bases between. Germline CDR1 reads MDHEN; CDR2 reads SYDVKM. CDR3 length: 14 amino acids. The CDR3, as DNA: TGTGCCAGCAGTTTCATTTCTACTGGCGAGACCCAGTACTTC. It yields the protein CASSFISTGETQYF. Supplemented by reference TRBV28 and TRBJ2-5, the full variable domain reads DVKVTQSSRYLVKRTGEKVFLECVQDMDHENMFWYRQDPGLGLRLIYFSYDVKMKEKGDIPEGYSVSREKKERFSLILESASTNQTSMYLCASSFISTGETQYFGPGTRLLVL.

This clone has just a few counts. V and J are TRBV6-1 and TRBJ1-1, with D hard to call. V shed 2 bases and J shed 1 base, with 8 bases lying between them. Looked up from germline, CDR1 is MNHNS and CDR2 is SASEGT. The CDR3 loop spans 14 amino acids. The chain's CDR3 is CASSEPVRNTEAFF. The CDR3 DNA sequence: TGTGCCAGCAGTGAACCGGTGAGGAACACTGAAGCTTTCTTT.

The chain recombines TRBV27 with TRBJ2-7; possibly TRBD1 for D (6 bases). This CDR3 region has 15 residues. The ends were cut back, 3 bases at V and 2 bases at J, with 14 bases in the middle. Per germline, CDR1 MNHEY and CDR2 SMNVEV (reference sequence). The CDR3 coding sequence is TGTGCCAGCAGTTTTGGTATGACAGGAGCCTACGAGCAGTACTTC. This codes for CASSFGMTGAYEQYF.

The chain employs TRBV6-1 and TRBJ2-5, with no clear D. V was clipped by 3 bases and J by 5 bases, with 16 bases between them. CDR3 length: 15 residues. Germline CDR1 is MNHNS and CDR2 is SASEGT. The DNA for the CDR3 is TGTGCCAGCAGTGATGGTTCATATGACCGGGAGACCCAGTACTTC. Translating gives CASSDGSYDRETQYF.

The chain has TRBV23-1 and TRBJ2-6; D perhaps matches TRBD1 (5 bases). TRBV23-1 is known as an ORF, though its function is uncertain. Deletions cut 7 bases from V and 0 bases from J, with 13 bases between. The CDR3 sequence is 16 residues long. CDR3 in amino acids: CASTWTLSSGANVLTF. As DNA, the CDR3 is TGCGCCAGCACATGGACATTAAGCTCTGGGGCCAACGTCCTGACTTTC.

The rearrangement links TRBV30 to TRBJ2-1; D might be TRBD1 (7 bases). V was shortened by 2 bases and J by 0 bases, with 11 bases between the two germline ends. CDR1 is GTSNPN and CDR2 is SVGIG in the germline V gene (reference sequence). This CDR3 region has 15 residues. CDR3 nucleotides: TGTGCCTGGAGTCGGCGGGACAGCTCCTACAATGAGCAGTTCTTC. This gives the protein CAWSRRDSSYNEQFF. Complete variable domain (other parts from reference TRBV30 and TRBJ2-1): SQTIHQWPATLVQPVGSPLSLECTVEGTSNPNLYWYRQAAGRGLQLLFYSVGIGQISSEVPQNLSASRPQDRQFILSSKKLLLSDSGFYLCAWSRRDSSYNEQFFGPGTRLTVL.

The rearrangement uses TRBV7-8 and TRBJ1-1; D gene uncertain. This CDR3 contains 14 residues. The germline CDR1 and CDR2 sequences are SGHVS and FQNEAQ. Trimming removed 1 base from V and 4 bases from J, with 10 bases in between. The chain's CDR3 is CASSLGEAGTEAFF. Here the CDR3 DNA reads TGTGCCAGCAGCTTAGGGGAGGCGGGCACTGAAGCTTTCTTT.

This sequence joins TRBV28 and TRBJ2-7, with TRBD1 matching over 10 bases. Per germline, CDR1 MDHEN and CDR2 SYDVKM. V lost 4 bases to trimming and J lost 4 bases; unmatched junction nucleotides: 4. CDR3 size: 14 residues. As DNA, the CDR3 is TGTGCCAGCAGTTGGGGACAGGGGATATACGAGCAGTACTTC. Translation: CASSWGQGIYEQYF.

The chain has TRBV7-8 and TRBJ1-1; D remains ambiguous. Germline V lookup: CDR1 SGHVS, CDR2 FQNEAQ. This CDR3 has 14 amino acids. The V and J ends lost 3 bases and 1 base respectively, with 9 bases between them. The CDR3 spells CASSFLPENTEAFF. CDR3 in DNA: TGTGCCAGCAGCTTTCTGCCTGAGAACACTGAAGCTTTCTTT.

The gene calls are TRBV5-1 and TRBJ1-1; 11 bases are a match to TRBD1. This CDR3 has 15 residues. Trimming at V came to 0 bases and at J to 6 bases, leaving 4 bases not matched to a gene. Germline-derived CDR1 and CDR2 are SGHRS and YFSETQ. CDR3 coding DNA: TGCGCCAGCAGCTTGGGGGACAGGGGGTGGTCTGAAGCTTTCTTT. As protein: CASSLGDRGWSEAFF.

The chain employs TRBV6-5 and TRBJ2-7, with 9 bases that match TRBD1. The V gene's germline CDR1 is MNHEY and CDR2 SVGAGI. This CDR3 is built from 15 residues. After removal of 4 bases from V and 2 bases from J, the junction contained 6 bases not matched to a gene. CDR3 coding DNA: TGTGCCAGCAGTTTGGATCGGGACAGGGCCTACGAGCAGTACTTC. Encoded protein: CASSLDRDRAYEQYF.

V usage is TRBV9 and J usage is TRBJ2-7; no definite D call. The CDR3 totals 14 residues. The V end lost 2 bases, the J end lost 2 bases, and 11 bases lay between the germline ends. Germline CDR1 reads SGDLS; CDR2 reads YYNGEE. The CDR3: CASSVGVGTYEQYF. CDR3 coding DNA: TGTGCCAGCAGCGTCGGAGTGGGGACCTACGAGCAGTACTTC.

This clone was detected a few times. The chain employs TRBV7-9 and TRBJ1-1; D unresolved. The length of the CDR3 is 13 residues. Germline V gene sequence: CDR1 SEHNR, CDR2 FQNEAQ (reference sequence). V lost 5 bases to trimming and J lost 5 bases, with 12 bases between them. The CDR3: CASSNPHGTEAFF. CDR3 nucleotides: TGTGCCAGCAGCAACCCTCACGGGACTGAAGCTTTCTTT.

The chain has TRBV7-9 and TRBJ2-5, with TRBD1 identical over 8 bases. In germline, CDR1 is SEHNR, CDR2 FQNEAQ (reference sequence). Trimming took 5 bases from V and 0 from J; bases not matched to a gene: 8. The length of the CDR3 is 16 residues. CDR3 in amino acids: CASSPHRGKNQETQYF. The CDR3, as DNA: TGTGCCAGCAGCCCCCACAGGGGGAAGAACCAAGAGACCCAGTACTTC.

The rearrangement links TRBV19 to TRBJ2-1; D may correspond to TRBD1 or TRBD2 (5 bases each). Germline V lookup: CDR1 LNHDA, CDR2 SQIVND (reference sequence). V was cut by 9 bases and J by 6 bases, with 15 bases left in between. This CDR3 region has 13 residues. The CDR3 sequence: CASGPGTVNEQFF. The DNA for the CDR3 is TGTGCCAGCGGACCCGGGACGGTCAATGAGCAGTTCTTC.

The V and J genes are TRBV5-1 and TRBJ2-5; D is possibly TRBD1 or TRBD2 (5 bases each). The J call may be in error: the DNA end matches TRBJ2-7 better. CDR3 size: 14 residues. The germline CDR1 and CDR2 sequences are SGHRS and YFSETQ. The CDR3 region is CASSSTGGSYEQYF. As DNA, the CDR3 is TGCGCCAGCAGCTCAACTGGGGGATCATACGAGCAGTACTTC.

The V and J genes are TRBV9 and TRBJ1-2; D unresolved. V was shortened by 0 bases and J by 6 bases, with 9 bases between the two germline ends. The CDR3 has 13 amino acids. Per the germline V gene, CDR1 is SGDLS and CDR2 is YYNGEE. The CDR3: CASSVDKGHGYTF. The CDR3 DNA is TGTGCCAGCAGCGTAGACAAAGGCCATGGCTACACCTTC. Complete variable domain (other parts from reference TRBV9 and TRBJ1-2): DSGVTQTPKHLITATGQRVTLRCSPRSGDLSVYWYQQSLDQGLQFLIQYYNGEERAKGNILERFSAQQFPDLHSELNLSSLELGDSALYFCASSVDKGHGYTFGSGTRLTVV.

This clone has a single count. The chain links TRBV20-1 to TRBJ2-3; D uncertain. V was pared by 4 bases and J by 0 bases, with 2 bases between. Germline V gene lookup returns CDR1 DFQATT and CDR2 SNEGSKA (reference sequence). The CDR3 covers 11 residues. CDR3: CSAISTDTQYF. The CDR3 DNA sequence: TGCAGTGCTATAAGCACAGATACGCAGTATTTT.